The present TCR beta chain was sequenced within a study of OX40 agonist ivuxolimab in advanced cancers. Study background: The treatment was a fully human IgG2 OX40 agonist, ivuxolimab. In this trial design, patients received ivuxolimab intravenously at 0.01 to 10 mg/kg every 2 weeks. Study results and caveats: At 0.1 to 3.0 mg/kg and by week 6, clonal expansion occurred in CD4+ and CD8+ blood T cells.

About this clone: Its cognate antigen is unknown.

Clones were sequenced by immunoSEQ multiplex PCR, and TCRdb holds only the in-frame ones, with some missing. Of some 85,000 clones in the sample, over 75% were seen once. Exclusion applied to patients with autoimmune disease history or systemic immunosuppression. The germline CDR1 and CDR2 sequences are SGHAT and FQNNGV. V trimming: 4 bases; J trimming: 4 bases; junction bases outside the gene matches: 4. The CDR3 loop spans 15 amino acids. The sequence came from an adult with an advanced solid tumor such as melanoma, head and neck, liver or kidney cancer. The sample consisted of CD4+ or CD8+ T cells sorted from blood, taken in a trial of the OX40 agonist ivuxolimab. The genes are TRBV11-2 and TRBJ2-2; 9 bases align to TRBD1. The CDR3 coding sequence is TGTGCCAGCAGCTGGGGACAGGGCGGCACCGGGGAGCTGTTTTTT. Protein product: CASSWGQGGTGELFF.